These 5 T cell receptor beta chains were sequenced from one sample in a study of T-cell reconstitution after alpha-beta-depleted transplantation in children. General study points: After one year, T-cell counts and TCRbeta diversity mostly came from new T cells.

These TCRs are of unknown antigen specificity. Construction of the TCRbeta library involved unique molecular identifiers. TCRdb ran MiXCR on the PCR reads and lists one entry per CDR3 protein. The table lists 330,000 or so distinct CDR3 sequences, around 7.1% of them singletons, with 9.1% in the top ten. The material sequenced was peripheral blood, taken 360 days after TCRalphabeta/CD19-depleted stem cell transplant. The receptors shown here come from a female patient under 10 years old who had a stem cell transplant for Fanconi anemia, so the T cells may come from the graft donor.

The chain combines TRBV30 with TRBJ2-7, with D uncertain. The CDR3 is made up of 10 amino acids. V shed 4 bases and J shed 10 bases, with 11 bases lying between them. Germline-derived CDR1 and CDR2 are GTSNPN and SVGIG (reference sequence). For the CDR3, the DNA is TGTGCCTGGAACACCCTAGAACAGTACTTC. Translating gives CAWNTLEQYF.

This clonotype showed up many times. The chain joins TRBV5-1 to TRBJ2-7; 9 bases agree with TRBD1. V dropped 1 base and J dropped 5; count of bases not matched to a gene: 4. This CDR3 contains 14 residues. Germline V gene lookup returns CDR1 SGHRS and CDR2 YFSETQ. The CDR3 DNA follows: TGCGCCAGCAGCTTGCCGGGACAGGGAAACGAGCAGTACTTC. Amino acid sequence: CASSLPGQGNEQYF.

This clonotype occurred many times. The chain couples TRBV6-1 to TRBJ1-1, with unresolved D. CDR3 size: 13 residues. V gave up 6 bases and J gave up 1 base, with 9 bases separating them. Germline CDR1 MNHNS, CDR2 SASEGT. The DNA of the CDR3 is TGTGCCAGCAGCACGGACGCGAACACTGAAGCTTTCTTT. It translates to CASSTDANTEAFF.

V and J are TRBV28 and TRBJ2-3; D is possibly TRBD1 or TRBD2 (5 bases each). The CDR3 loop spans 16 amino acids. Germline V lookup: CDR1 MDHEN, CDR2 SYDVKM. With 1 base removed from V and 0 bases from J, the gap between germline ends came to 11 bases. The CDR3 sequence: CASSLSRDDSTDTQYF. CDR3 in DNA: TGTGCCAGCAGTTTATCCAGGGACGATAGCACAGATACGCAGTATTTT.

The chain uses TRBV2 and TRBJ1-1; TRBD1 might be the D (6 bases). The CDR3 runs 13 residues. Trimming shortened V by 4 bases and J by 4 bases, and 10 bases separated the two germline ends. Germline V lookup: CDR1 SNHLY, CDR2 FYNNEI. As DNA, the CDR3 is TGTGCCAGCAGTGGTGGGGGGCTCACTGAAGCTTTCTTT. Translated: CASSGGGLTEAFF. The full variable domain, in which reference TRBV2 and TRBJ1-1 provide the parts outside the CDR3, is EPEVTQTPSHQVTQMGQEVILRCVPISNHLYFYWYRQILGQKVEFLVSFYNNEISEKSEIFDDQFSVERPDGSNFTLKIRSTKLEDSAMYFCASSGGGLTEAFFGQGTRLTVV.